Shown below are 7 T cell receptor beta chains from a single sample sequenced in a study of T-cell reconstitution after alpha-beta-depleted transplantation in children. The TCRbeta library was prepared with unique molecular identifiers. TCRdb called the PCR reads again in MiXCR, with one record for every CDR3 protein. Among approximately 520,000 distinct CDR3 sequences listed, around a third were seen once. Sample: PBMCs from the stem cell graft donor, taken from the stem cell graft. Receptors were obtained from a human donor who donated a stem cell graft to a child with aplastic anemia.

The V gene is TRBV28, the J gene TRBJ2-3; possible D gene TRBD2, 7 bases. The V end lost 5 bases, the J end lost 2 bases, and 11 bases lay between the germline ends. CDR3 size: 14 residues. Per the germline V gene, CDR1 is MDHEN and CDR2 is SYDVKM. CDR3 region: CASSGRGATDTQYF. CDR3 sequence (DNA): TGTGCCAGCAGTGGGAGGGGGGCCACAGATACGCAGTATTTT.

This clonotype was observed a few times. Written as DNA, the CDR3 is TGTGCCAGCAGTGAAGAGGGCAGCTATGGCTACACCTTC. Translation gives CASSEEGSYGYTF. The chain combines TRBV6-1 with TRBJ1-2; D remains unclear. V was clipped by 1 base and J by 4 bases, with 7 bases between them. CDR1 MNHNS and CDR2 SASEGT come from the germline V gene. The CDR3 is 13 amino acids.

The rearrangement joins TRBV27 to TRBJ1-5; no reliable D call. Trimming pared 5 bases from V and 5 bases from J, leaving 10 bases between. This CDR3 has 13 amino acids. The germline CDR1 and CDR2 sequences are MNHEY and SMNVEV (reference sequence). CDR3 nucleotide sequence: TGTGCCAGCAGTCTCGACGAGGATCAGCCCCAGCATTTT. Its translation is CASSLDEDQPQHF.

This clonotype was found many times. The chain carries TRBV15 and TRBJ1-3; tentatively, D is TRBD1 (6 bases). Germline CDR1 and CDR2: LNHNV and YYDKDF (reference sequence). V was cut by 8 bases and J by 2 bases, with 16 bases left in between. The CDR3 runs to 15 residues. CDR3 in amino acids: CATRKAGTTGNTIYF. The DNA for the CDR3 is TGTGCCACCCGAAAGGCGGGGACAACTGGAAACACCATATATTTT.

V gene TRBV28 combines with J gene TRBJ2-1; 9 bases match TRBD1. CDR3 length: 15 amino acids. The J segment lost 7 bases and the V segment lost 1 base, leaving 5 bases of the junction unmatched. CDR1 is MDHEN and CDR2 is SYDVKM in the germline V gene. CDR3 protein: CASSLSGTGPNEQFF. The CDR3 DNA reads TGTGCCAGCAGTTTATCCGGGACAGGGCCGAATGAGCAGTTCTTC.

The rearrangement uses TRBV5-5 and TRBJ1-2, with a possible D match to TRBD1 (5 bases). Trimming took off 3 bases at V and 0 bases at J, with 12 bases between the two ends. Germline V lookup: CDR1 SGHKS, CDR2 YYEKEE (reference sequence). This CDR3 has 15 amino acids. Written as DNA, the CDR3 is TGTGCCAGCAGCTGGGACGGAGTAGCTAACTATGGCTACACCTTC. Translated: CASSWDGVANYGYTF. The variable domain in full, completed from reference TRBV5-5 and TRBJ1-2, reads DAGVTQSPTHLIKTRGQQVTLRCSPISGHKSVSWYQQVLGQGPQFIFQYYEKEERGRGNFPDRFSARQFPNYSSELNVNALLLGDSALYLCASSWDGVANYGYTFGSGTRLTVV.

The V and J genes are TRBV6-5 and TRBJ2-6; 7 bases agree with TRBD2. The V gene's germline CDR1 is MNHEY and CDR2 SVGAGI. The length of the CDR3 is 17 residues. Unmatched junction bases numbered 5, after V lost 2 bases and J lost 1 base. CDR3 bases: TGTGCCAGCAGTTACGGGCAGGGAGGGTCTGGGGCCAACGTCCTGACTTTC. This sequence encodes CASSYGQGGSGANVLTF.